This TCR beta chain was recovered during a study of Graves' ophthalmopathy and Graves' hyperthyroidism. Background on the study: Before any treatment, peripheral blood was taken at the initial diagnosis.

Stable hyperthyroid donors showed no ophthalmopathy during 18 months follow-up. Among the exclusions were patients with other autoimmune diseases, uncontrolled infections, pregnancy or lactation. The CDR3 has 12 amino acids. The V segment lost 2 bases and the J segment 4 bases; nucleotides outside the gene matches: 0. From germline, CDR1 is SQVTM and CDR2 ANQGSEA. Overall study findings and caveats: A majority of expanded thyroid clonotypes exceeding 0.001 frequency were likewise present in blood.

This clonotype was recorded many times. Its antigen is not identified. RNA served as the template for amplifying TCR beta CDR3 regions. First-round RT-PCR employed HTBI primers, with a second-round multiplex PCR after it. TCRdb passed the multiplex PCR reads through MiXCR, listing each CDR3 protein once. The table lists about 400,000 distinct CDR3 sequences, 15% of them singletons. The sequence came from a young woman with stable Graves' hyperthyroidism. This chain joins TRBV29-1 and TRBJ1-2, with 8 bases that match TRBD1. Sequenced sample: peripheral blood. Written as DNA, the CDR3 is TGCAGCGTTGAAACAGGGGGCTATGGCTACACCTTC. Translating it yields CSVETGGYGYTF.